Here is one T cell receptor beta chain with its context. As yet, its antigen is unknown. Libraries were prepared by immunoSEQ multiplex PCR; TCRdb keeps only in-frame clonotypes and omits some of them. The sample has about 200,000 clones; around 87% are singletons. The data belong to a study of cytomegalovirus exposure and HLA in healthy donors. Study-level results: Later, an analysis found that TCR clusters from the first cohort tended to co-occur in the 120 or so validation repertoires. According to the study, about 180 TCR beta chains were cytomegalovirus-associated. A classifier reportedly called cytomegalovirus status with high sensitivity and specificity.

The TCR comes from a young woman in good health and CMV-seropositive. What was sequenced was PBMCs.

The CDR3 DNA reads as TGTGCCAGCAGTTTCCACCTCCCGGGCCCGACAGACTATGGCTACACCTTC. It is translated as CASSFHLPGPTDYGYTF. The V gene is TRBV27, the J gene TRBJ1-2; D perhaps matches TRBD1 (5 bases). Deletions cut 3 bases from V and 3 bases from J, with 20 bases between. Germline V CDR1 and CDR2: MNHEY, SMNVEV (reference sequence). This CDR3 has 17 amino acids.